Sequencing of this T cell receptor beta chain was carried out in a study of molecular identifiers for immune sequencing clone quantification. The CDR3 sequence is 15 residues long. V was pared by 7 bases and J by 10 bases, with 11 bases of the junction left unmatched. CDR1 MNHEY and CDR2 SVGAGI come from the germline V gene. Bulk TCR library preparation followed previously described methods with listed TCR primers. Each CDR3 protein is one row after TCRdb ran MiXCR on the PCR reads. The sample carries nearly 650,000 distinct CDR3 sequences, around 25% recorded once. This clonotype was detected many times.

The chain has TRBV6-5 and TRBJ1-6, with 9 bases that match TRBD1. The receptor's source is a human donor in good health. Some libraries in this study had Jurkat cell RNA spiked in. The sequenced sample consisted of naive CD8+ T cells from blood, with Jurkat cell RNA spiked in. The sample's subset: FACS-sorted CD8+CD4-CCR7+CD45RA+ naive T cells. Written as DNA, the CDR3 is TGTGCCAGCACCCTGAAGGGACAGGGAAGATCACCCCTCCACTTT. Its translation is CASTLKGQGRSPLHF.